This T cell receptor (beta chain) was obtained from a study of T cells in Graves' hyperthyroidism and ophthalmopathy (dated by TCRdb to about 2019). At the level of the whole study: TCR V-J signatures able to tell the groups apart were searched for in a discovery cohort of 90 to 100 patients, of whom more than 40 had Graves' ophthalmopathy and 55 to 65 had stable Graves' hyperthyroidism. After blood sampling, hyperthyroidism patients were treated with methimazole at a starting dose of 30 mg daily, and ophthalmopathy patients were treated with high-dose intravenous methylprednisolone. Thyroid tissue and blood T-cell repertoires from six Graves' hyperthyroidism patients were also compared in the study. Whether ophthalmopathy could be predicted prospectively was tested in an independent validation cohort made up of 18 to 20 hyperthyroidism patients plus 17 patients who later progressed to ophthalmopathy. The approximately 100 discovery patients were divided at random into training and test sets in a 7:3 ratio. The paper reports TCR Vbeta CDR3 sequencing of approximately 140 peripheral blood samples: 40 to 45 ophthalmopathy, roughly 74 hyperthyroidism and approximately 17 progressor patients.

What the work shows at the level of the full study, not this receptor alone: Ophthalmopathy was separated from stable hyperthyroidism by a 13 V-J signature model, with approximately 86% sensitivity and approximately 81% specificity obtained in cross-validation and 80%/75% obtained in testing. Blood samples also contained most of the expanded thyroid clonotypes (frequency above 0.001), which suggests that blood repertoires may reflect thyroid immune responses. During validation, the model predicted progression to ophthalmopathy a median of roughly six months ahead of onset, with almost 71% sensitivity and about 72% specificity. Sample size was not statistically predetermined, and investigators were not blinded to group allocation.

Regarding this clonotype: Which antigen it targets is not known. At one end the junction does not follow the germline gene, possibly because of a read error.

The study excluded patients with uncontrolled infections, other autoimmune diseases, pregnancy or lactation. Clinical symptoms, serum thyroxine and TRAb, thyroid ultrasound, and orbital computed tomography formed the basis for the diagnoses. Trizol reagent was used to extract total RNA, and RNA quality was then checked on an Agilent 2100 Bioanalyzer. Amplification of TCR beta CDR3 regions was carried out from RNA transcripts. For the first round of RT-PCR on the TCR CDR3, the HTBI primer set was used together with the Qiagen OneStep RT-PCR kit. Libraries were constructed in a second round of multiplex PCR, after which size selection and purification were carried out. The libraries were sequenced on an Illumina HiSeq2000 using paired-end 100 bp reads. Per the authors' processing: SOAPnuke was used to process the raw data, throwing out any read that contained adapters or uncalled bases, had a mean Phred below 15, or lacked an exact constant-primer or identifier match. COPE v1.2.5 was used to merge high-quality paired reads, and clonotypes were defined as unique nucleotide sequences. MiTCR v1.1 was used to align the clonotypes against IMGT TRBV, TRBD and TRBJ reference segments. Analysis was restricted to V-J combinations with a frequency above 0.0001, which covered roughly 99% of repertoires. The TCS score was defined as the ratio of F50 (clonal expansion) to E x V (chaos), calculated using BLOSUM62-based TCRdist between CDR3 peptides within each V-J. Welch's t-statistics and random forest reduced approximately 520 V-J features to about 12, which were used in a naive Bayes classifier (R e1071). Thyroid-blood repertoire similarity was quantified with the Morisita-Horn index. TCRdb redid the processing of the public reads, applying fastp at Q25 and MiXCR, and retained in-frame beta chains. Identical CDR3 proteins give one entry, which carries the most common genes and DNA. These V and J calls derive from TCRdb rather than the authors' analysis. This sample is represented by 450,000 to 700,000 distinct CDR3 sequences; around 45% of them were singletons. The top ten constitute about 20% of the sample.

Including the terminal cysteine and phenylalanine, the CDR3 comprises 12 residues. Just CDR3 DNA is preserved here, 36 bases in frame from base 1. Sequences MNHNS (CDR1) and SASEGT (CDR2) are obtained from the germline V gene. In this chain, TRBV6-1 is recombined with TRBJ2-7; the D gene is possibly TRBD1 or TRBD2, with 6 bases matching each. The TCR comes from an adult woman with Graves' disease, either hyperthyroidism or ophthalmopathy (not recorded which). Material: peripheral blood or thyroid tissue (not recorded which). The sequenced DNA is TGTGCCAGCAAGGGGGGTTCCTACGGGCAGTACTTC. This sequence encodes CASKGGSYGQYF.